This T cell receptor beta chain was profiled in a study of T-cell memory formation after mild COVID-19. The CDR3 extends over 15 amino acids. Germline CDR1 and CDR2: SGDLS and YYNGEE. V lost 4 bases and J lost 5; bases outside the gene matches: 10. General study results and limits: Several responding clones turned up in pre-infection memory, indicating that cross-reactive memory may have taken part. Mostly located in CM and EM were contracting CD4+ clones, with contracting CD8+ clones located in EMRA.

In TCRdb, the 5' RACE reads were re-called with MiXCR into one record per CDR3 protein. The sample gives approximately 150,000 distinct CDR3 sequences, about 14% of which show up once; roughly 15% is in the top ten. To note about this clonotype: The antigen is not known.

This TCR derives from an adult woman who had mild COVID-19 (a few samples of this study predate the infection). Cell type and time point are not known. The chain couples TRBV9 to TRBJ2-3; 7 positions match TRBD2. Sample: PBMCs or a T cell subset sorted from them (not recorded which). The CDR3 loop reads CASSPEEWGGDTQYF. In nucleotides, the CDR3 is TGTGCCAGCAGCCCCGAGGAGTGGGGGGGAGATACGCAGTATTTT.